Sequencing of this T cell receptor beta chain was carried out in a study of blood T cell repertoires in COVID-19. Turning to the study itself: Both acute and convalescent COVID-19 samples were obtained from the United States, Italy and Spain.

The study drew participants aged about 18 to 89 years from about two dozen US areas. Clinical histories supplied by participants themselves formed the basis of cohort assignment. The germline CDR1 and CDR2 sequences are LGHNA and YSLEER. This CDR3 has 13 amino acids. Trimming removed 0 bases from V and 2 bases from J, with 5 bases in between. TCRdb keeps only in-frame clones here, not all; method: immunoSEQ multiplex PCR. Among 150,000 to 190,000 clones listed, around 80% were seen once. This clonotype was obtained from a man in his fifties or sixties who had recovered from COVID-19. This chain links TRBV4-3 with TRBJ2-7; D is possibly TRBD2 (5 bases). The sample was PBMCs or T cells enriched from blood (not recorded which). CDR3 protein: CASSQELAYEQYF. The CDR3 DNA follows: TGCGCCAGCAGCCAAGAACTAGCCTACGAGCAGTACTTC.